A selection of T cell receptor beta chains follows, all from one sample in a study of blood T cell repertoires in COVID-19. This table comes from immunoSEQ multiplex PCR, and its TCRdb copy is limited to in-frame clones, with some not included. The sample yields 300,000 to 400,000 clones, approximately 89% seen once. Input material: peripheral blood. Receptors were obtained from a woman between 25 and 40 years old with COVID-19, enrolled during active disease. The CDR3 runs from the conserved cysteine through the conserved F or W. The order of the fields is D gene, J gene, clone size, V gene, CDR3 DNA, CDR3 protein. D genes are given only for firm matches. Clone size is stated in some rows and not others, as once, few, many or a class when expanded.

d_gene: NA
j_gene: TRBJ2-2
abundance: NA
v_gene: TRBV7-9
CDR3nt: TGTGCCAGCAGCTTACTACCGTCAAGAGCGAACACCGGGGAGCTGTTTTTT
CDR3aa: CASSLLPSRANTGELFF

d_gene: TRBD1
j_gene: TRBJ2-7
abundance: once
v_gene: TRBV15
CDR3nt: TGTGCCACCAGCAGAGGGACAGGGCCCTACGAGCAGTACTTC
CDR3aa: CATSRGTGPYEQYF

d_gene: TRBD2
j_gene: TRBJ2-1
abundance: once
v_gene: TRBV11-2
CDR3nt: TGTGCCAGCAGCTTAGATTGGGCTAGCGGGCTTCGATCCTACAATGAGCAGTTCTTC
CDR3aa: CASSLDWASGLRSYNEQFF

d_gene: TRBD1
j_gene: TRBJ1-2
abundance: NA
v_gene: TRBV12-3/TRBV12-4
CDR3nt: TGTGCCAGCAGAACCGGGACAGGGAGTGGCTACACCTTC
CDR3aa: CASRTGTGSGYTF

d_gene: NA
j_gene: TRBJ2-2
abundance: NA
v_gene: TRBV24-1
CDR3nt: TGTGCCACCAGTGATTCCCAGGGGAAGTCCGGGGAGCTGTTTTTT
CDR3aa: CATSDSQGKSGELFF

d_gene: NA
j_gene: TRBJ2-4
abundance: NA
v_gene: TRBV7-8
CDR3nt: TGTGCCAGCAGCTTAGGGGCCCAAAACATTCAGTACTTC
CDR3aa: CASSLGAQNIQYF

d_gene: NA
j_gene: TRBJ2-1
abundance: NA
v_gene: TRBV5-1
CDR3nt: TGCGCCAGCAGCTTTCACTACAATGAGCAGTTCTTC
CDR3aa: CASSFHYNEQFF

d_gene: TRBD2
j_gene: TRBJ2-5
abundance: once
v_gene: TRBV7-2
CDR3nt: TGTGCCAGCAGCTTACGGGGGGGCCGAGGGGAGACCCAGTACTTC
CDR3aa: CASSLRGGRGETQYF

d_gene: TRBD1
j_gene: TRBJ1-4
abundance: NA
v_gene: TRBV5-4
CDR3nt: TGTGCCAGCAGCTTTGACAGGGGAAGAGCTAATGAAAAACTGTTTTTT
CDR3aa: CASSFDRGRANEKLFF

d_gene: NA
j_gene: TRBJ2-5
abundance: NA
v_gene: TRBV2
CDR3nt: TGTGCCAGCAGTGGGGGACTGGAGACCCAGTACTTC
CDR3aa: CASSGGLETQYF

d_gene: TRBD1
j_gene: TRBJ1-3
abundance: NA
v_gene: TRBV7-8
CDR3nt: TGTGCCAGCAGCTTATACAGGGGCTATTCTGGAAACACCATATATTTT
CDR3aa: CASSLYRGYSGNTIYF